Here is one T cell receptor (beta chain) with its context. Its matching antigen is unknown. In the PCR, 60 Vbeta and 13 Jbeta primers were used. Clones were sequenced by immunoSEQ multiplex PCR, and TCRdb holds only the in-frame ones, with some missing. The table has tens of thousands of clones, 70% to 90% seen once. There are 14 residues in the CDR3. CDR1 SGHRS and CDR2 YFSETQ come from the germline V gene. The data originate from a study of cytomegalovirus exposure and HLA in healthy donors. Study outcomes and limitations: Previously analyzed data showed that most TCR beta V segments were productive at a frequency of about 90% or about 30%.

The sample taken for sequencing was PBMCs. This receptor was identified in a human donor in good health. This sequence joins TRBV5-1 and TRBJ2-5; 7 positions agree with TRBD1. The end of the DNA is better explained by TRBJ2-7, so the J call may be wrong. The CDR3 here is CASREDRINYEQYF. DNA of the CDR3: TGCGCCAGCAGGGAGGACAGGATTAACTACGAGCAGTACTTC.